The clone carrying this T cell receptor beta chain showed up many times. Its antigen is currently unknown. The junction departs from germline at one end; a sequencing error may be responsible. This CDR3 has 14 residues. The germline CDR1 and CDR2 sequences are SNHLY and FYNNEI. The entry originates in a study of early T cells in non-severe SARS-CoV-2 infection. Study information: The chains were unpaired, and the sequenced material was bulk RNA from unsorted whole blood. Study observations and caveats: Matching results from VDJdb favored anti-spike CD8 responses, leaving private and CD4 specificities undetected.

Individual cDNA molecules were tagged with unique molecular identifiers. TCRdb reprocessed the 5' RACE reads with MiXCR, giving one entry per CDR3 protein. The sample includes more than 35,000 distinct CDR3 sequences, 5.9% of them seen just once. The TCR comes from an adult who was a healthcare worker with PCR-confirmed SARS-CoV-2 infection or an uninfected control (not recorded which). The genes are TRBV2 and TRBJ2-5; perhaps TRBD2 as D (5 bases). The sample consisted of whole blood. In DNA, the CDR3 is TGTGCCAGCAGCGAAGACTACACCAAAGAGACCCAGTACTTC. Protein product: CASSEDYTKETQYF.